Each of the 25 T cell receptor beta chains below was sequenced from the same sample in a study of T-cell reconstitution after alpha-beta-depleted transplantation in children. Researchers prepared the TCRbeta library using unique molecular identifiers, the study reports. Using its own MiXCR run on the PCR reads, TCRdb lists one record per CDR3 protein. This sample has 420,000 or so distinct CDR3 sequences, with about 11% found just once. This material consisted of PBMCs from the stem cell graft donor, taken from the stem cell graft. These receptors all come from a human donor who donated a stem cell graft to a child with acute myeloid leukemia.

This clonotype showed up just a few times. The chain is built from TRBV7-2 and TRBJ2-5, with 9 bases fitting TRBD2. Germline CDR1 is SGHTA and CDR2 is FQGNSA. Trimming took 5 bases from V and 5 from J; bases not matched to a gene: 9. The CDR3 contains 15 residues. The CDR3 DNA reads TGTGCCAGCAGCGTAGATAGCGGGGGTTCTGAGACCCAGTACTTC. It codes for CASSVDSGGSETQYF. The whole variable domain, remainder taken from reference TRBV7-2 and TRBJ2-5, is GAGVSQSPSNKVTEKGKDVELRCDPISGHTALYWYRQSLGQGLEFLIYFQGNSAPDKSGLPSDRFSAERTGGSVSTLTIQRTQQEDSAVYLCASSVDSGGSETQYFGPGTRLLVL.

This clonotype was counted only a few times. The V call is TRBV4-3, the J call TRBJ2-2, with 9 bases identical to TRBD1. V lost 3 bases to trimming and J lost 6 bases; unmatched junction nucleotides: 20. This CDR3 spans 20 amino acids. The germline CDR1 and CDR2 sequences are LGHNA and YSLEER. The CDR3 loop reads CASSHPTSNPRTGAPGELFF. CDR3 bases: TGCGCCAGCAGCCACCCGACCTCCAACCCCCGGACAGGGGCCCCCGGGGAGCTGTTTTTT.

The V call is TRBV7-9, the J call TRBJ2-7, with D perhaps matching TRBD1 (6 bases). The V and J ends lost 1 base and 0 bases respectively, with 7 bases between them. Germline V gene data show CDR1 as SEHNR and CDR2 as FQNEAQ (reference sequence). The CDR3 covers 14 residues. CDR3 sequence reads: CASSLEQGSYEQYF. CDR3 DNA: TGTGCCAGCAGCTTAGAACAGGGCTCCTACGAGCAGTACTTC.

This clonotype was recorded a few times. CDR3 sequence (DNA): TGTGCCAGCAGTGAACTTCCCGCGAACACTGAAGCTTTCTTT. Translating it yields CASSELPANTEAFF. The J gene is TRBJ1-1, the V gene TRBV6-1, with D unclear. Looked up from germline, CDR1 is MNHNS and CDR2 is SASEGT. V lost 2 bases and J 1 base, leaving 8 bases between the germline ends. This CDR3 spans 14 amino acids.

Many counts were recorded for this clonotype. The chain links TRBV24-1 to TRBJ2-1; 12 bases are a match to TRBD1. Germline V gene sequence: CDR1 KGHDR, CDR2 SFDVKD. This CDR3 contains 16 residues. V lost 2 bases and J lost 6; bases outside the gene matches: 4. The CDR3 coding sequence is TGTGCCACCAGTGATTCCGGGACAGGGGGCCGCAATGAGCAGTTCTTC. It is translated as CATSDSGTGGRNEQFF.

The chain is built from TRBV6-2 or TRBV6-3 and TRBJ2-7, with 8 bases aligning to TRBD2. The CDR3 is 16 residues long. Germline V gene data show CDR1 as MNHEY and CDR2 as SVGEGT. V shed 1 base and J 2 bases; nucleotides not matched to a gene: 7. CDR3 amino acids: CASSYLRAGVPYEQYF. Here the CDR3 DNA reads TGTGCCAGCAGTTACTTACGAGCGGGAGTTCCCTACGAGCAGTACTTC.

This clonotype was seen at least ten times. The chain has TRBV15 and TRBJ1-6; TRBD1 aligns across 7 bases. The CDR3 loop spans 14 amino acids. Losses at the gene ends were 1 base for V and 9 bases for J; bases not matched to a gene: 3. The germline V gene has CDR1 LNHNV and CDR2 YYDKDF (reference sequence). The chain's CDR3 is CATSRGQGGSPLHF. CDR3 coding DNA: TGTGCCACCAGCAGAGGACAGGGTGGTTCACCCCTCCACTTT.

The chain uses TRBV10-3 and TRBJ2-3, with TRBD1 as a possible D gene (5 bases). V was cut by 0 bases and J by 6 bases, with 19 bases left in between. The germline CDR1 and CDR2 sequences are ENHRY and SYGVKD. The CDR3 runs to 17 residues. CDR3 amino acids: CAISESSEFRQQDTQYF. CDR3 in DNA: TGTGCCATCAGTGAGTCCAGCGAGTTTAGACAGCAGGATACGCAGTATTTT.

This clonotype showed up just a few times. This chain uses TRBV4-1 with TRBJ1-6, with D possibly matching TRBD1 (5 bases). Germline values: CDR1 MGHRA, CDR2 YSYEKL. V gave up 0 bases and J gave up 9 bases, with 12 bases separating them. This CDR3 spans 15 amino acids. CDR3: CASSQDFRGGSPLHF. The CDR3 DNA reads TGCGCCAGCAGCCAAGATTTTCGTGGGGGTTCACCCCTCCACTTT.

The genes are TRBV9 and TRBJ2-2; TRBD1 matches at 11 bases. This CDR3 contains 18 residues. Germline V gives CDR1 SGDLS, CDR2 YYNGEE. With 4 bases clipped from V and 4 bases from J, the junction kept 12 bases outside the gene matches. The CDR3 DNA follows: TGTGCCAGCAGCCCTCTTGGGGACAGGGGGTTGCTCACCGGGGAGCTGTTTTTT. Translation: CASSPLGDRGLLTGELFF.

This clonotype was detected a few times. The V gene is TRBV10-3, the J gene TRBJ1-1; D remains unclear. The CDR3 is 14 residues long. Germline-derived CDR1 and CDR2 are ENHRY and SYGVKD. V lost 6 bases and J lost 2, with 13 bases in between. CDR3 amino acids: CAISRDTINTEAFF. The CDR3, as DNA: TGTGCCATCAGCCGAGACACCATCAACACTGAAGCTTTCTTT.

This clonotype was detected a few times. This chain joins TRBV7-2 and TRBJ2-2, with D possibly being TRBD2 (5 bases). The CDR3 covers 15 residues. Between the trimmed V and J ends, which lost 2 bases and 5 bases, there was a span of 12 bases. Germline V gene data show CDR1 as SGHTA and CDR2 as FQGNSA. The CDR3: CASSLPDSGTGELFF. CDR3 in DNA: TGTGCCAGCAGCTTACCGGACTCGGGGACCGGGGAGCTGTTTTTT.

Ten or more counts support this clonotype. This chain joins TRBV20-1 and TRBJ2-7; weak D call: TRBD2 (6 bases). V was shortened by 3 bases and J by 6 bases, with 21 bases between the two germline ends. Germline V lookup: CDR1 DFQATT, CDR2 SNEGSKA (reference sequence). The CDR3 is 15 amino acids. The CDR3 region is CSASGAAGKFSEQYF. The CDR3, as DNA: TGCAGTGCTAGTGGGGCGGCGGGAAAGTTCAGCGAGCAGTACTTC.

In this sample, this clonotype turned up a few times. The chain links TRBV4-2 to TRBJ1-5; no clear D gene. There are 15 residues in the CDR3. The V gene's germline CDR1 is LGHNA and CDR2 YNFKEQ. V was pared by 4 bases and J by 4 bases, with 14 bases between. CDR3 DNA: TGTGCCAGCAGCCCCCGGTCCGGAGGGAATCAGCCCCAGCATTTT. It translates to CASSPRSGGNQPQHF.

This clonotype appeared many times. The J gene is TRBJ2-1, the V gene TRBV9, with 11 bases fitting TRBD2. CDR1 and CDR2 (germline): SGDLS, YYNGEE. Trimming cost V 3 bases and J 2 bases; bases outside gene matches: 1. This CDR3 is built from 15 residues. The CDR3: CASSETSGTYNEQFF. The CDR3 DNA is TGTGCCAGCAGCGAGACTAGCGGGACCTACAATGAGCAGTTCTTC.

The J gene is TRBJ2-1, the V gene TRBV11-3; 9 bases map to TRBD1. The V and J ends lost 5 bases and 7 bases, in that order; junction bases with no gene match: 12. The CDR3 covers 16 residues. Germline V gene sequence: CDR1 SGHNT, CDR2 YENEEA. DNA of the CDR3: TGTGCCAGCAGCCAAACAAACCCCGGGACAGGGAATGAGCAGTTCTTC. Translation: CASSQTNPGTGNEQFF.

This rearrangement joins TRBV20-1 to TRBJ2-2; D may be TRBD1 (5 bases). This CDR3 comprises 13 residues. Germline assignment: CDR1 DFQATT and CDR2 SNEGSKA (reference sequence). Trimming removed 7 bases at V and 0 bases at J, with 9 bases between. The CDR3 protein is CSVTDTNTGELFF. CDR3 nucleotide sequence: TGCAGTGTTACGGACACGAACACCGGGGAGCTGTTTTTT.

The genes are TRBV29-1 and TRBJ2-2, with unresolved D. From germline, CDR1 is SQVTM and CDR2 ANQGSEA. Trimming took off 8 bases at V and 0 bases at J, with 13 bases between the two ends. This CDR3 spans 14 amino acids. The CDR3 here is CSFLDTTNTGELFF. DNA for the CDR3: TGCAGCTTTCTCGACACCACGAACACCGGGGAGCTGTTTTTT.

This clonotype was recorded at least ten times. CDR3 sequence reads: CASSYQGFTTYNEQFF. The CDR3, as DNA: TGTGCCAGCAGTTACCAGGGTTTCACGACCTACAATGAGCAGTTCTTC. The rearrangement links TRBV6-2 or TRBV6-3 to TRBJ2-1; TRBD1 might be the D (5 bases). Germline CDR1 and CDR2: MNHEY and SVGEGT. The CDR3 is 16 residues long. V was trimmed by 2 bases and J by 2 bases, leaving 13 bases between them.

The genes are TRBV7-2 and TRBJ2-1; a weak D match, TRBD2 (5 bases). CDR3 length equals 16 residues. The V end lost 5 bases, the J end lost 0 bases, and 14 bases lay between the germline ends. Per the germline V gene, CDR1 is SGHTA and CDR2 is FQGNSA. CDR3 sequence reads: CASSRMGANSYNEQFF. DNA of the CDR3: TGTGCCAGCAGCCGCATGGGAGCGAACTCCTACAATGAGCAGTTCTTC.

Ten or more counts support this clonotype. J is TRBJ2-3 and V is TRBV20-1; TRBD2 aligns across 8 bases. This CDR3 comprises 14 residues. With 2 bases clipped from V and 5 bases from J, the junction kept 6 bases outside the gene matches. Germline V gene data show CDR1 as DFQATT and CDR2 as SNEGSKA (reference sequence). CDR3 bases: TGCAGTGCTAGACGACGGGAGGGCCAAGATACGCAGTATTTT. Residues: CSARRREGQDTQYF.

This clonotype was counted ten times or more. The chain links TRBV20-1 to TRBJ2-7, with a tentative D call TRBD2 (6 bases). The germline V gene encodes CDR1 DFQATT and CDR2 SNEGSKA (reference sequence). V was cut by 1 base and J by 0 bases, with 13 bases left in between. This CDR3 is built from 15 residues. The CDR3 DNA follows: TGCAGTGCTAGAGGTAGTAGCGGAAACTCCTACGAGCAGTACTTC. This translates into CSARGSSGNSYEQYF.

J is TRBJ2-5 and V is TRBV4-1; TRBD1 aligns across 10 bases. The V segment lost 3 bases and the J segment 2 bases; nucleotides outside the gene matches: 3. The germline V gene encodes CDR1 MGHRA and CDR2 YSYEKL. The CDR3 has 15 residues. CDR3 residues: CASSQGTGEQETQYF. The CDR3 DNA sequence: TGCGCCAGCAGCCAGGGGACAGGGGAACAAGAGACCCAGTACTTC.

This clonotype was seen a few times. J is TRBJ2-7 and V is TRBV20-1; D is ambiguous. CDR1 DFQATT and CDR2 SNEGSKA come from the germline V gene (reference sequence). V lost 1 base to trimming and J lost 1 base, with 11 bases between them. The length of the CDR3 is 14 residues. CDR3 amino acids: CSARVVQRSYEQYF. CDR3 nucleotide sequence: TGCAGTGCTAGAGTAGTACAGCGTTCCTACGAGCAGTACTTC.

This clonotype was seen more than once but under ten times. This sequence joins TRBV5-6 and TRBJ2-3; D is possibly TRBD2 (6 bases). CDR1 SGHDT and CDR2 YYEEEE come from the germline V gene. V lost 7 bases and J 1 base, leaving 16 bases between the germline ends. This CDR3 contains 15 residues. The CDR3: CASDLGGGRTDTQYF. Here the CDR3 DNA reads TGTGCCAGCGATCTCGGGGGAGGACGCACAGATACGCAGTATTTT.